A selection of T cell receptor beta chains follows, all from one sample in a study of regulatory T cells in long-lasting Graves disease. TCRdb re-derived calls from the multiplex PCR reads in MiXCR, one entry per CDR3 protein. This table has some 560,000 distinct CDR3 sequences, around 15% appearing once. Separately, the same data were catalogued under a study of T cells in Graves' hyperthyroidism and ophthalmopathy.

The sample in question was peripheral blood mononuclear cells (PBMCs), obtained at new diagnosis, from a patient treated with antithyroid drugs. The receptor set was obtained from a woman aged 35-60 years with Graves disease. Both conserved end residues are part of each CDR3. The D gene is left open where the match is weak. Not every row has a clone size; where given, it reads once, few, many or a size class.

V	size	J	D	DNA	CDR3
TRBV30	-	TRBJ1-2	-	TGTGCCTGGAGTTTGGGAAACTATGGCTACACCTTC	CAWSLGNYGYTF
TRBV30	many	TRBJ1-1	-	TGTGCCTGGAGTCTTGGGGGAACGAACACTGAAGCTTTCTTT	CAWSLGGTNTEAFF
TRBV15	-	TRBJ2-2	-	TGTGCCACCAGCAGAGAAGGGGCAGGCTCTTCCACCGGGGAGCTGTTTTTT	CATSREGAGSSTGELFF
TRBV6-1	-	TRBJ2-4	TRBD1	TGTGCCAGCACCCCCCTCAACCCGGGACAGGGGGTCCTAGCCAAAAACATTCAGTACTTC	CASTPLNPGQGVLAKNIQYF
TRBV20-1	-	TRBJ1-2	TRBD1	TGCAGTGCTAGCCCGGGACAGCTTTCCTATGACTACACCTTC	CSASPGQLSYDYTF
TRBV7-3	-	TRBJ2-2	-	TGTGCCAGCAGCTTGTGGGGGCTTGGCACCGGGGAGCTGTTTTTT	CASSLWGLGTGELFF
TRBV29-1	few	TRBJ2-5	-	TGCAGCGTCACAACCCAAGAGACCCAGTACTTC	CSVTTQETQYF
TRBV5-6	-	TRBJ2-5	-	TGTGCCAGCAGCCTTGGATTGTTGACCCAGTACTTC	CASSLGLLTQYF
TRBV12-3/TRBV12-4	few	TRBJ2-3	-	TGTGCCAGCAGTAGCGCAGGGATAACAGATACGCAGTATTTT	CASSSAGITDTQYF
TRBV28	many	TRBJ1-5	-	TGTGCCAGCAGTTTGGTCCGGGGCAATCAGCCCCAGCATTTT	CASSLVRGNQPQHF
TRBV20-1	-	TRBJ2-3	-	TGCAGTGCGGTCGACCCCCAGCGAGGCACAGATACGCAGTATTTT	CSAVDPQRGTDTQYF
TRBV2	many	TRBJ2-2	-	TGTGCCAGCAGTTTGGACACCACCGGGGAGCTGTTTTTT	CASSLDTTGELFF
TRBV10-2	many	TRBJ2-1	TRBD1	TGCGCCAGCACCAGGACAGGGAGCTCCTACAATGAGCAGTTCTTC	CASTRTGSSYNEQFF
TRBV15	-	TRBJ2-7	-	TGTGCCACCAGCAGGGATTTTGGGGCACCCTACGAGCAGTACTTC	CATSRDFGAPYEQYF
TRBV12-3/TRBV12-4	few	TRBJ1-6	-	TGTGCCAGCACCGAGGGGAGCTATAATTCACCCCTCCACTTT	CASTEGSYNSPLHF
TRBV12-3/TRBV12-4	few	TRBJ2-1	-	TGTGCCAGCAGTTTTGGCCCGGTCGAGCAGTTCTTC	CASSFGPVEQFF
TRBV12-3/TRBV12-4	many	TRBJ1-2	-	TGTGCCAGCAGTTCCTCAGGGGTCGCCTATGGCTACACCTTC	CASSSSGVAYGYTF
TRBV27	many	TRBJ2-1	TRBD1	TGTGCCAGCAGTTTTGAGACAGGGGGTGGGAATGAGCAGTTCTTC	CASSFETGGGNEQFF
TRBV28	-	TRBJ2-2	TRBD2	TGTGCCAGCAGTTTCCCCGGGGGGGGCACCGGGGAGCTGTTTTTT	CASSFPGGGTGELFF
TRBV9	-	TRBJ1-4	TRBD1	TGTGCCAGCAGCGGTCAGGGGGATGCTAATGAAAAACTGTTTTTT	CASSGQGDANEKLFF
TRBV5-1	many	TRBJ1-1	-	TGCGCCAGCAGCTTGACACCCGGGAACACTGAAGCTTTCTTT	CASSLTPGNTEAFF
TRBV20-1	many	TRBJ2-5	-	TGCAGTGCTAACGGATGGCAAGGGGGAGTAGAGACCCAGTACTTC	CSANGWQGGVETQYF
TRBV6-2/TRBV6-3	many	TRBJ1-1	-	TGTGCCAGCAGTTACCGGATGAACACTGAAGCTTTCTTT	CASSYRMNTEAFF
TRBV5-6	-	TRBJ2-7	TRBD2	TGTGCCAGCAGTAGCGGGGGCTCGTCGGACGAGCAGTACTTC	CASSSGGSSDEQYF
TRBV9	-	TRBJ2-7	-	TGTGCCAGCAGCGTAACAGAGACAGAAACCTACGAGCAGTACTTC	CASSVTETETYEQYF
TRBV7-2	few	TRBJ2-1	TRBD2	TGTGCCAGCAGCTTAGATAGACTAGCGGGGGGGTACAATGAGCAGTTCTTC	CASSLDRLAGGYNEQFF
TRBV10-1	few	TRBJ2-5	-	TGCGCCAGCAGTGAGTCCTCCCGGACCGGGGAGACCCAGTACTTC	CASSESSRTGETQYF
TRBV7-9	few	TRBJ1-4	TRBD1	TGTGCCAGCAACTCGGGGACAGGGACAGGACTGGGTGAAAAACTGTTTTTT	CASNSGTGTGLGEKLFF
TRBV20-1	many	TRBJ2-5	TRBD1	TGCAGTGCGACTGGGACAGGGGGGGCGGAGACCCAGTACTTC	CSATGTGGAETQYF
TRBV5-1	few	TRBJ1-2	TRBD1	TGCGCCAGCAGCTCAACTGCAGGGGGGGATGGCTACACCTTC	CASSSTAGGDGYTF
TRBV10-3	-	TRBJ1-1	-	TGTGCCATCCGTCTGGGACTGAACACTGAAGCTTTCTTT	CAIRLGLNTEAFF
TRBV7-8	many	TRBJ2-7	TRBD2	TGTGCCAGCAGCTTAGGATCTAGCGGGGAATACGAGCAGTACTTC	CASSLGSSGEYEQYF
TRBV7-2	-	TRBJ2-2	TRBD2	TGTGCCAGCAGCTTGCCGGGTCGGCGTCTAGCGGGCACCGGGGAGCTGTTTTTT	CASSLPGRRLAGTGELFF
TRBV30	many	TRBJ2-7	TRBD1	TGTGCCTGGAGCAGGGGGAGCTACGAGCAGTACTTC	CAWSRGSYEQYF
TRBV29-1	many	TRBJ1-2	-	TGCAGCGTTGATCGGGTCAGGACCTATGGCTACACCTTC	CSVDRVRTYGYTF
TRBV19	-	TRBJ2-7	TRBD1	TGTGCCAGTAGTATTCAGGACAGGGGCTACAATGAGCAGTACTTC	CASSIQDRGYNEQYF
TRBV5-1	many	TRBJ2-7	-	TGTGCCAGCAGCTTGGCCGGCGGACGTTCTTACGAGCAGTACTTC	CASSLAGGRSYEQYF
TRBV7-9	many	TRBJ1-6	-	TGTGCCAGCAGCTTAGTCAGGACGGCTTATAATTCACCCCTCCACTTT	CASSLVRTAYNSPLHF